This T cell receptor beta chain was captured in a study of cytomegalovirus exposure and HLA in healthy donors. Overall study results and limits: Reportedly, fewer N-insertions than the roughly 690-donor mean appeared in an Asian-associated ancestry cluster in a later analysis.

With respect to this clone: Its antigen is still unknown.

The CDR3 totals 15 residues. Germline CDR1 is SNHLY and CDR2 is FYNNEI. The V and J ends lost 1 base and 2 bases, in that order; junction bases with no gene match: 3. Primers included in the PCR were 60 Vbeta and 13 Jbeta primers. Sequenced by immunoSEQ multiplex PCR; TCRdb stores in-frame clones only, minus some. The sample yields about 160,000 clones, 82% seen once. The TCR comes from a girl under 18 in good health and CMV-seropositive. The sequenced sample consisted of PBMCs. This sequence joins TRBV2 and TRBJ2-3; 7 positions match TRBD2. The CDR3 bases are TGTGCCAGCAGTGAAGAAGGGACTATCACAGATACGCAGTATTTT. Protein product: CASSEEGTITDTQYF. Complete variable domain (other parts from reference TRBV2 and TRBJ2-3): EPEVTQTPSHQVTQMGQEVILRCVPISNHLYFYWYRQILGQKVEFLVSFYNNEISEKSEIFDDQFSVERPDGSNFTLKIRSTKLEDSAMYFCASSEEGTITDTQYFGPGTRLTVL.